A selection of T cell receptor beta chains follows, all from one sample in a study of CD8 T cells in ankylosing spondylitis. MiXCR was run by TCRdb on the 5' RACE reads, yielding one entry per CDR3 protein. The table shows fewer than 200,000 distinct CDR3 sequences, with around a tenth occurring only once. The sequencing sample was made of blood, either unsorted or a sorted T cell fraction (not recorded which). Source of these receptors: a female donor with ankylosing spondylitis or in good health (not recorded which). The CDR3 runs from the conserved cysteine through the conserved F or W. The D gene is left open where the match is weak. Expanded clones are given a class, and other clones once, few, many or no size at all.

v_call: TRBV9; d_call: NA; j_call: TRBJ1-3; clone_size: NA; cdr3_nt: TGTGCCAGCAGCGCTGGACAAGGCGTTTTCCTCGGAAACACCATATATTTT; cdr3_aa: CASSAGQGVFLGNTIYF
v_call: TRBV4-3; d_call: NA; j_call: TRBJ1-4; clone_size: NA; cdr3_nt: TGCGCCAGCAGGAGCGGAAAACTGTTTTTT; cdr3_aa: CASRSGKLFF
v_call: TRBV9; d_call: NA; j_call: TRBJ1-2; clone_size: NA; cdr3_nt: TGTGCCAGCAGCGTAGGACCCGGGGGTGGCTATGGCTACACCTTC; cdr3_aa: CASSVGPGGGYGYTF
v_call: TRBV18; d_call: NA; j_call: TRBJ2-7; clone_size: few; cdr3_nt: TGTGCCAGCTCACTGGCAGGGGAGTCCTACGAGCAGTACTTC; cdr3_aa: CASSLAGESYEQYF
v_call: TRBV27; d_call: TRBD2; j_call: TRBJ2-3; clone_size: NA; cdr3_nt: TGTGCCAGCAGTTTATACGGACTAGCGGAGATCACAGATACGCAGTATTTT; cdr3_aa: CASSLYGLAEITDTQYF
v_call: TRBV23-1; d_call: NA; j_call: TRBJ2-7; clone_size: NA; cdr3_nt: TGCGCCAGCAGTCAATCCCCGGTTGGTAGATCCTACGAGCAGTACTTC; cdr3_aa: CASSQSPVGRSYEQYF
v_call: TRBV20-1; d_call: NA; j_call: TRBJ2-1; clone_size: NA; cdr3_nt: TGCAGTGCTAGAGATAACAGCGGTGAGCAGTTCTTC; cdr3_aa: CSARDNSGEQFF
v_call: TRBV16; d_call: NA; j_call: TRBJ2-1; clone_size: NA; cdr3_nt: TGTGCCAGCAGCCAATCTAGCAGTCTCTCCTACAATGAGCAGTTCTTC; cdr3_aa: CASSQSSSLSYNEQFF
v_call: TRBV27; d_call: NA; j_call: TRBJ2-7; clone_size: few; cdr3_nt: TGTGCCAGCAGTATCACCGGTGGGCCAGGCTACGAGCAGTACTTC; cdr3_aa: CASSITGGPGYEQYF
v_call: TRBV24-1; d_call: NA; j_call: TRBJ2-1; clone_size: NA; cdr3_nt: TGTGCCACCAGTGATCCTTTAGCGGATGAGCAGTTCTTC; cdr3_aa: CATSDPLADEQFF
v_call: TRBV11-1; d_call: TRBD1; j_call: TRBJ2-3; clone_size: many; cdr3_nt: TGTGCCAGCAGCCCCGCGGGACAGGGGGTCGGGAACACAGATACGCAGTATTTT; cdr3_aa: CASSPAGQGVGNTDTQYF
v_call: TRBV5-1; d_call: NA; j_call: TRBJ2-7; clone_size: NA; cdr3_nt: TGCGCCAGCAGCCTCGGGGAGGAGACAGTACCCTTCTCCTACGAGCAGTACTTC; cdr3_aa: CASSLGEETVPFSYEQYF
v_call: TRBV4-1; d_call: NA; j_call: TRBJ1-2; clone_size: few; cdr3_nt: TGCGCCAGCAGCCAAGTAACCAACTCTGGCTACACCTTC; cdr3_aa: CASSQVTNSGYTF
v_call: TRBV30; d_call: NA; j_call: TRBJ2-7; clone_size: NA; cdr3_nt: TGTGCCTGGAGTGTAGGCCGGGCTGAGTGGGACGAGCAGTACTTC; cdr3_aa: CAWSVGRAEWDEQYF
v_call: TRBV28; d_call: NA; j_call: TRBJ1-1; clone_size: few; cdr3_nt: TGTGCCAGCAGCCCCGCAGGAGGGGCCGCTGAAGCTTTCTTT; cdr3_aa: CASSPAGGAAEAFF
v_call: TRBV7-9; d_call: NA; j_call: TRBJ2-5; clone_size: NA; cdr3_nt: TGTGCCAGCAGCTTATCGGTCGGGGGCGAGACCCAGTACTTC; cdr3_aa: CASSLSVGGETQYF
v_call: TRBV20-1; d_call: TRBD2; j_call: TRBJ2-7; clone_size: NA; cdr3_nt: TGCAGTGTGAGAGGCGGGAGGGCCGCCTACGAGCAGTACTTC; cdr3_aa: CSVRGGRAAYEQYF
v_call: TRBV11-2; d_call: NA; j_call: TRBJ1-4; clone_size: few; cdr3_nt: TGTGCCAGCAGCTTAGAAGGGAACTCGATCCGAACGGAAAAACTGTTTTTT; cdr3_aa: CASSLEGNSIRTEKLFF
v_call: TRBV19; d_call: NA; j_call: TRBJ2-1; clone_size: NA; cdr3_nt: TGTGCCAGTATTGGGCCAGGGAGTCTCGATGAGCAGTTCTTC; cdr3_aa: CASIGPGSLDEQFF
v_call: TRBV4-3; d_call: TRBD2; j_call: TRBJ2-1; clone_size: NA; cdr3_nt: TGCGCCAGCAGCCAAGATCGGACTAGCGGGAGGGTGCATGAGCAGTTCTTC; cdr3_aa: CASSQDRTSGRVHEQFF
v_call: TRBV28; d_call: TRBD1; j_call: TRBJ2-5; clone_size: few; cdr3_nt: TGTGCCAGCAGTTGGCAGGGGGCGCAGTCGGAGACCCAGTACTTC; cdr3_aa: CASSWQGAQSETQYF
v_call: TRBV7-6; d_call: NA; j_call: TRBJ1-1; clone_size: few; cdr3_nt: TGTGCCAGCAGCTTAGGAGGTCCGGGATACACTGAAGCTTTCTTT; cdr3_aa: CASSLGGPGYTEAFF
v_call: TRBV29-1; d_call: NA; j_call: TRBJ2-7; clone_size: few; cdr3_nt: TGCAGCGTTGAAGATGCGGGCTACGAGCAGTACTTC; cdr3_aa: CSVEDAGYEQYF
v_call: TRBV12-3/TRBV12-4; d_call: NA; j_call: TRBJ2-7; clone_size: many; cdr3_nt: TGTGCCAGCACTTCTACCCTCTACGAGCAGTACTTC; cdr3_aa: CASTSTLYEQYF
v_call: TRBV28; d_call: NA; j_call: TRBJ2-7; clone_size: NA; cdr3_nt: TGTGCCAGCAGCCCTATGCACGACAGCCAGATCCTCTACGAGCAGTACTTC; cdr3_aa: CASSPMHDSQILYEQYF
v_call: TRBV6-1; d_call: NA; j_call: TRBJ2-5; clone_size: NA; cdr3_nt: TGTGCCAGCACTAAGGACCCGTGGTCGGAGACCCAGTACTTC; cdr3_aa: CASTKDPWSETQYF
v_call: TRBV4-3; d_call: TRBD1; j_call: TRBJ1-2; clone_size: many; cdr3_nt: TGCGCCAGCAGCCGAAACAGGGGTTGGGTTGGCTACACCTTC; cdr3_aa: CASSRNRGWVGYTF
v_call: TRBV12-3/TRBV12-4; d_call: NA; j_call: TRBJ2-7; clone_size: NA; cdr3_nt: TGTGCCAGCAGTTTCGGCACCCTTTGCGAGCAGTACTTC; cdr3_aa: CASSFGTLCEQYF
v_call: TRBV7-8; d_call: NA; j_call: TRBJ1-5; clone_size: many; cdr3_nt: TGTGCCAGCAGCCCCTCAGGGAGTGCCAATCAGCCCCAGCATTTT; cdr3_aa: CASSPSGSANQPQHF
v_call: TRBV4-2; d_call: TRBD1; j_call: TRBJ1-5; clone_size: NA; cdr3_nt: TGTGCCAGCAGCCGAACCCAGGGGGCGTTAAATCAGCCCCAGCATTTT; cdr3_aa: CASSRTQGALNQPQHF
v_call: TRBV7-9; d_call: NA; j_call: TRBJ2-3; clone_size: many; cdr3_nt: TGTGCCAGCAGCTTTGCCCCGAGACTAGCAGATACGCAGTATTTT; cdr3_aa: CASSFAPRLADTQYF
v_call: TRBV20-1; d_call: NA; j_call: TRBJ2-7; clone_size: NA; cdr3_nt: TGCAGTGCTAGAGATCTGGCAAGCTCCTACGAGCAGTACTTC; cdr3_aa: CSARDLASSYEQYF
v_call: TRBV6-6; d_call: NA; j_call: TRBJ2-2; clone_size: many; cdr3_nt: TGTGCCAGCAGTTTAGCCGGGGAGCTGTTTTTT; cdr3_aa: CASSLAGELFF